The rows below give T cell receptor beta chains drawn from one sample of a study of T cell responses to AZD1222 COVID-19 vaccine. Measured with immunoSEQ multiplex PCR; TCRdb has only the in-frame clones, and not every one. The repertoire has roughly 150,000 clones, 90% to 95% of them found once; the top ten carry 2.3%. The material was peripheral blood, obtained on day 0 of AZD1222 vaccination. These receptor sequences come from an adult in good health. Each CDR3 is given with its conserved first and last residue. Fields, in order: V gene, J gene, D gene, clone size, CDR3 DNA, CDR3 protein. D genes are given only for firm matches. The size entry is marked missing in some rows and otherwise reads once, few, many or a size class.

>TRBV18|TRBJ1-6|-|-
TGTGCCAGCTCACCACAGAGAAATTCACCCCTCCACTTT
CASSPQRNSPLHF
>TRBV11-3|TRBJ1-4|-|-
TGTGCCAGCAGCCACCAGCTGAGGCGAGATGAAAAACTGTTTTTT
CASSHQLRRDEKLFF
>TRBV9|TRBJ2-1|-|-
TGTGCCAGCAGCGTAGGCAGTGAGCAGTTCTTC
CASSVGSEQFF
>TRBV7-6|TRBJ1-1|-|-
TGTGCCAGCAGCTTTGGACGAGGGGATAGGAACACTGAAGCTTTCTTT
CASSFGRGDRNTEAFF
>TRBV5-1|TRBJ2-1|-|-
TGCGCCAGCAGCTTGGGACAGCCTTACAATGAGCAGTTCTTC
CASSLGQPYNEQFF
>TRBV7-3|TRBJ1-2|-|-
TGTGCCAGCACCCCCAATGGGGGCGCCAACTATGGCTACACCTTC
CASTPNGGANYGYTF
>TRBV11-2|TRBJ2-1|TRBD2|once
TGTGCCAGCAGGACCGGACTAGCGGGGAGGGATGAGCAGTTCTTC
CASRTGLAGRDEQFF
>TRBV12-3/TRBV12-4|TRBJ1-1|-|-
TGTGCCAGCAGTTTAGTGCAGGACACTGAAGCTTTCTTT
CASSLVQDTEAFF
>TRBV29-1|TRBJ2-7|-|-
TGCAGCGTTGAAAAGGGGGGTGTCGAGCAGTACTTC
CSVEKGGVEQYF
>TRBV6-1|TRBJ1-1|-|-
TGTGCCAGCAGTGAAGGGGGGGCCACTGAAGCTTTCTTT
CASSEGGATEAFF
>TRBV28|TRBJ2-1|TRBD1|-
TGTGCCAGCCCCCGGGACAGGGAGGGCAATGAGCAGTTCTTC
CASPRDREGNEQFF
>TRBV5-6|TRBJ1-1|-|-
TGTGCCAGCAGCTTGAGGTCGGGCATCGGAACTGAAGCTTTCTTT
CASSLRSGIGTEAFF
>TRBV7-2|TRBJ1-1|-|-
TGTGCCAGCAGCCTGGACAGTTCGGAAGCTTTCTTT
CASSLDSSEAFF
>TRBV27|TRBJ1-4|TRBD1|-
TGTGCCAGCAGTATGCAGGGGGAGAACGGTGAAAAACTGTTTTTT
CASSMQGENGEKLFF
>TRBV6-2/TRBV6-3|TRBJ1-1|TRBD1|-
TGTGCCAGCAGCCCTGGGACAGGGGGCGCGTTCGGCACTGAAGCTTTCTTT
CASSPGTGGAFGTEAFF
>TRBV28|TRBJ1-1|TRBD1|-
TGTGCCAGCACTGGGACAGGCGGGAACACTGAAGCTTTCTTT
CASTGTGGNTEAFF
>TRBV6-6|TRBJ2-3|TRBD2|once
TGTGCCAGCAGTTCTAGGGGCGGGAGCTTGACAGATACGCAGTATTTT
CASSSRGGSLTDTQYF
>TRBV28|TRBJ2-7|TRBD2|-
TGTGCCAGCAGACGGACTAGCGGGGGCGTCTACGAGCAGTACTTC
CASRRTSGGVYEQYF
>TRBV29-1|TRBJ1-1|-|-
TGCAGCGTTGTTAGGGCAGGAAACACTGAAGCTTTCTTT
CSVVRAGNTEAFF
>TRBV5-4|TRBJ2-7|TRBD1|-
TGTGCCAGCAGCTTGAAAGGGACAGGGGAGTACGAGCAGTACTTC
CASSLKGTGEYEQYF
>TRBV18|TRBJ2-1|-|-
TGTGCCAGCTCACCACCGGGGGGTCAGAGGGATGAGCAGTTCTTC
CASSPPGGQRDEQFF
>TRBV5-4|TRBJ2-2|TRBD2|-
TGTGCCAGCAGCACTAGCGGGGGGGCCGATGGCGGGGAGCTGTTTTTT
CASSTSGGADGGELFF
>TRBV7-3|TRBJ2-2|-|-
TGTGCCAGCACGGGAGTTCCACTCGCTCACGCGAACACCGGGGAGCTGTTTTTT
CASTGVPLAHANTGELFF
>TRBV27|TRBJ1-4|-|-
TGTGCCAGTAGCACCCGACGGGGTGAAAAACTGTTTTTT
CASSTRRGEKLFF
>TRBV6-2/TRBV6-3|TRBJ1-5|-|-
TGTGCCAGCAGTCGGACACCCGGTGGCAATCAGCCCCAGCATTTT
CASSRTPGGNQPQHF
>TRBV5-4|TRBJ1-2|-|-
TGTGCCAGCAGCTTGGGGAATAACTATGGCTACACCTTC
CASSLGNNYGYTF
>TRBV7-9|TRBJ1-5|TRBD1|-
TGTGCCAGCAGCCCTGGGCCAGGGGGCAGGGATCAGCCCCAGCATTTT
CASSPGPGGRDQPQHF
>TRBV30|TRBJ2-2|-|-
TGTGCCTGGAGTGCCGCGGGGATAAACACCGGGGAGCTGTTTTTT
CAWSAAGINTGELFF
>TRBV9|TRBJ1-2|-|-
TGTGCCAGCAGCGTAGGAGGGTACGGCTACACCTTC
CASSVGGYGYTF